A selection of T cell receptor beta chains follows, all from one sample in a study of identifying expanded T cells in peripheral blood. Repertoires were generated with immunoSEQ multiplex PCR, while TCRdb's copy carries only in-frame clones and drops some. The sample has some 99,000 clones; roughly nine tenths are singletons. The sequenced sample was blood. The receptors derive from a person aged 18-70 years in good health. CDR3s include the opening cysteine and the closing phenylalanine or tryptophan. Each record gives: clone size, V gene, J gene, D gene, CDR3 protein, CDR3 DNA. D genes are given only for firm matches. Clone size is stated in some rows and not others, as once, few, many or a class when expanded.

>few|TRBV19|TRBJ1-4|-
CASNFGRTNEKLFF
TGTGCCAGTAATTTCGGCAGAACTAATGAAAAACTGTTTTTT
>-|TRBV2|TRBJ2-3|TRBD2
CASSGQAGGTDTQYF
TGTGCCAGCAGTGGCCAAGCGGGGGGCACAGATACGCAGTATTTT
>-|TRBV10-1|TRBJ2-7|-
CASSELGNGRTYEQYF
TGCGCCAGCAGTGAGTTGGGTAACGGCAGGACCTACGAGCAGTACTTC
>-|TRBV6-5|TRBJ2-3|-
CASRGSDTQYF
TGTGCCAGCAGGGGGTCGGATACGCAGTATTTT
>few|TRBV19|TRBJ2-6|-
CASSKGGIGANVLTF
TGTGCCAGTAGTAAAGGCGGGATAGGGGCCAACGTCCTGACTTTC
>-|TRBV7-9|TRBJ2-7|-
CASSPEAYEQYF
TGTGCCAGCAGCCCTGAGGCCTACGAGCAGTACTTC
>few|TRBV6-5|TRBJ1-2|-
CASSSGGYGYTF
TGTGCCAGCAGTTCCGGGGGCTATGGCTACACCTTC
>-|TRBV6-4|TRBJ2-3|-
CASKIGHSTDTQYF
TGTGCCAGCAAAATTGGACATTCCACAGATACGCAGTATTTT
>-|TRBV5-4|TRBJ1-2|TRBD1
CASSQDQDREYGYTF
TGTGCCAGCAGCCAAGATCAGGACAGGGAATATGGCTACACCTTC
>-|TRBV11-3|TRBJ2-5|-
CASSSGPQETQYF
TGTGCCAGCAGCTCCGGACCCCAAGAGACCCAGTACTTC
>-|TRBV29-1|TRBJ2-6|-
CSVEDLGAGANVLTF
TGCAGCGTTGAAGATCTGGGGGCTGGGGCCAACGTCCTGACTTTC
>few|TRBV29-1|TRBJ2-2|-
CSGYLKGGELFF
TGCAGCGGATATCTGAAGGGCGGGGAGCTGTTTTTT
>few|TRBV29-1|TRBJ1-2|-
CSVTDLNYGYTF
TGCAGCGTGACAGATCTTAACTATGGCTACACCTTC
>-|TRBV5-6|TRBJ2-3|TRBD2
CASSKRGIDTQYF
TGTGCCAGCTCCAAGCGGGGGATAGATACGCAGTATTTT
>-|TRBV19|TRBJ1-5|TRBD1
CASSIDRGGQPQHF
TGTGCCAGTAGTATCGACAGGGGTGGACAGCCCCAGCATTTT
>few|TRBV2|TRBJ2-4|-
CASSETVGIQYF
TGTGCCAGCAGTGAAACGGTGGGCATTCAGTACTTC
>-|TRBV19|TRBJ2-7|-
CASSIRRVAGEQYF
TGTGCCAGTAGTATCCGGAGAGTTGCGGGCGAGCAGTACTTC
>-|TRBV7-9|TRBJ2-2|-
CAAVGPLYTGELFF
TGTGCAGCGGTTGGCCCCTTATACACCGGGGAGCTGTTTTTT
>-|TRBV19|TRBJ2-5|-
CASGFRTGKETQYF
TGTGCCAGTGGTTTTCGGACGGGAAAAGAGACCCAGTACTTC
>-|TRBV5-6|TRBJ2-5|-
CASSSGPTQETQYF
TGTGCCAGCAGCTCAGGACCGACTCAAGAGACCCAGTACTTC
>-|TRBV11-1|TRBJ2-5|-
CASSLEGMRETQYF
TGTGCCAGCAGCTTAGAGGGAATGAGAGAGACCCAGTACTTC
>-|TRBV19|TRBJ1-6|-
CATSDRGWLSYNSPLHF
TGTGCCACCTCTGACCGGGGCTGGCTCTCCTATAATTCACCCCTCCACTTT
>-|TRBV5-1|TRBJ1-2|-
CASSLEQRNYGYTF
TGCGCCAGCAGCTTGGAACAGCGTAACTATGGCTACACCTTC
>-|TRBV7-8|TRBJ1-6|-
CASSRLVGTSSPLHF
TGTGCCAGCAGCCGCCTAGTTGGGACGAGCTCACCCCTCCACTTT
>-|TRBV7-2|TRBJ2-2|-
CASSELAGAGYTGELFF
TGTGCCAGCAGCGAACTGGCGGGCGCTGGTTACACCGGGGAGCTGTTTTTT
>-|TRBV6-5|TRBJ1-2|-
CASSYSPGEGNYGYTF
TGTGCCAGCAGTTACTCCCCCGGCGAAGGAAACTATGGCTACACCTTC
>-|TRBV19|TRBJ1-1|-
CASSMKGRDTEAFF
TGTGCCAGTAGTATGAAGGGTCGTGACACTGAAGCTTTCTTT
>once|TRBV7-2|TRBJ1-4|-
CASSSMGTGSEKLFF
TGTGCCAGCAGCTCAATGGGGACCGGATCTGAAAAACTGTTTTTT
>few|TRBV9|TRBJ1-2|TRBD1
CASSAQGADGYTF
TGTGCCAGCAGCGCCCAGGGGGCGGATGGCTACACCTTC
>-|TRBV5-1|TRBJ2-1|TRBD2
CASSLVLAGGSEQFF
TGCGCCAGCAGCTTGGTTCTAGCGGGGGGAAGTGAGCAGTTCTTC
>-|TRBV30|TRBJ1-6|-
CAWSVLSGGLGSPLHF
TGTGCCTGGAGTGTACTGTCGGGAGGGTTAGGATCACCCCTCCACTTT
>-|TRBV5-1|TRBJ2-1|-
CASSSWGGNEQFF
TGCGCCAGCAGCTCCTGGGGAGGTAATGAGCAGTTCTTC
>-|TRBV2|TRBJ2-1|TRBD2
CASRPDTGGYNEQFF
TGTGCCAGCAGACCCGACACGGGGGGCTACAATGAGCAGTTCTTC
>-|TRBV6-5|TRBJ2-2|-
CASRWSRDGELFF
TGTGCCAGCAGGTGGTCCCGAGACGGGGAGCTGTTTTTT
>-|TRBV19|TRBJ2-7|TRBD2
CASSKGLAGGEQYF
TGTGCCAGTAGTAAGGGACTAGCGGGAGGCGAGCAGTACTTC
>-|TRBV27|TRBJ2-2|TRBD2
CASSSPGLMDGELFF
TGTGCCAGCAGTTCCCCGGGACTAATGGACGGGGAGCTGTTTTTT
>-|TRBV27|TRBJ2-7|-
CASSPGPSRVEQYF
TGTGCCAGCAGTCCCGGACCGAGCCGGGTCGAGCAGTACTTC
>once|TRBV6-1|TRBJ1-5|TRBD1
CASSVRWDRDDQPQHF
TGTGCCAGCAGTGTAAGGTGGGACAGGGACGATCAGCCCCAGCATTTT
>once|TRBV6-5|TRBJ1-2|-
CASSPGGTYTYGYTF
TGTGCCAGCAGTCCCGGGGGCACTTACACATATGGCTACACCTTC
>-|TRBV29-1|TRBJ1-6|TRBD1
CSVEDLNRGEYSPLHF
TGCAGCGTTGAAGATTTAAACAGGGGTGAATATTCACCCCTCCACTTT
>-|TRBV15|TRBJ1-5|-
CATSRDRIGSGNQPQHF
TGTGCCACCAGCAGAGATCGGATAGGGTCGGGTAATCAGCCCCAGCATTTT
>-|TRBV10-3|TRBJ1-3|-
CAISESIGSGNTIYF
TGTGCCATCAGTGAGTCTATAGGGTCTGGAAACACCATATATTTT
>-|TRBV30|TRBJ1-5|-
CAWTTGGPVSNQPQHF
TGTGCCTGGACGACGGGGGGGCCGGTTAGCAATCAGCCCCAGCATTTT
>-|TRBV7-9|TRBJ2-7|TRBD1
CASSLAGTAYEQYF
TGTGCCAGCAGCTTAGCAGGGACAGCCTACGAGCAGTACTTC
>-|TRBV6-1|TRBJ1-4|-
CASSTRSGGIEKLFF
TGTGCCAGCAGTACTCGGAGTGGAGGGATTGAAAAACTGTTTTTT
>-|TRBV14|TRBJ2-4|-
CASSQTSFHIQYF
TGTGCCAGCAGCCAGACTAGTTTTCACATTCAGTACTTC
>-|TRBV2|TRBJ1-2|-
CASSEGRNYGYTF
TGTGCCAGCAGTGAAGGGAGGAACTATGGCTACACCTTC
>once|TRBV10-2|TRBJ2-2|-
CASSVQVGELFF
TGCGCCAGCAGTGTCCAGGTCGGGGAGCTGTTTTTT
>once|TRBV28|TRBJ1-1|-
CASSFSRRGRMNTEAFF
TGTGCCAGCAGTTTCTCCCGGCGGGGCAGGATGAACACTGAAGCTTTCTTT
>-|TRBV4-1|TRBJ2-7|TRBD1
CASSLGQGARSSYEQYF
TGCGCCAGCAGCCTGGGACAGGGGGCTCGTTCCTCCTACGAGCAGTACTTC
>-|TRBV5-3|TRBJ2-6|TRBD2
CARSFTSGGLLGANVLTF
TGTGCCAGAAGCTTCACTAGCGGGGGGCTCCTTGGGGCCAACGTCCTGACTTTC
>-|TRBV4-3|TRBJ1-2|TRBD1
CASSSDFRTGERYGYTF
TGCGCCAGCAGCAGCGATTTTAGGACAGGGGAAAGATATGGCTACACCTTC
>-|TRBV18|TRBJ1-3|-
CASSGGSGNTIYF
TGTGCCAGCTCAGGGGGCTCTGGAAACACCATATATTTT
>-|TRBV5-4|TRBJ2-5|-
CASSPPGLGETQYF
TGTGCCAGCAGCCCCCCGGGACTCGGGGAGACCCAGTACTTC
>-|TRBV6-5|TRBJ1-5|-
CASSSLSTGSNQPQHF
TGTGCCAGCAGTTCATTGTCCACTGGCAGCAATCAGCCCCAGCATTTT